A single sample is the source of the 20 T cell receptor beta chains below, sequenced in a study of T cell repertoires in cytomegalovirus infection. TCRdb processed the reads anew with MiXCR; each CDR3 protein has one entry. The sample comprises some 560,000 distinct CDR3 sequences, roughly 42% of which are singletons, and around 46% rests with the top ten. No cognate antigen is known for these TCRs. The source material was cultured PBMCs, sampled from culture after CMV antigen stimulation. These receptors were collected from a human donor in good health (CMV status not recorded). Some clones in this sample may be carry-over from other donors' samples.

This clonotype was counted at least ten times. V usage is TRBV7-9 and J usage is TRBJ1-1; 12 positions agree with TRBD1. J lost 8 bases, V lost 5 bases, and 3 bases had no gene match. The CDR3 totals 13 residues. Germline V gene lookup returns CDR1 SEHNR and CDR2 FQNEAQ (reference sequence). CDR3 DNA: TGTGCCAGCAGCCTAGGGACAGGGGGCGAAGCTTTCTTT. This translates into CASSLGTGGEAFF.

The genes are TRBV6-2 or TRBV6-3 and TRBJ2-7, with D possibly matching TRBD2 (5 bases). Germline CDR1 is MNHEY and CDR2 is SVGEGT. The CDR3 has 15 amino acids. V was shortened by 2 bases and J by 9 bases, with 20 bases between the two germline ends. The CDR3: CASSYRGLSQEGQYF. In DNA form, the CDR3 reads TGTGCCAGCAGTTACCGTGGCCTATCGCAAGAGGGGCAGTACTTC.

The chain joins TRBV6-2 or TRBV6-3 to TRBJ2-7; a possible D gene is TRBD1 (5 bases). Germline loops: CDR1 MNHEY, CDR2 SVGEGT. Trimming shortened V by 2 bases and J by 5 bases, and 7 bases separated the two germline ends. This CDR3 is built from 12 residues. This chain's CDR3 is CASSYGRDEQYF. The CDR3 coding sequence is TGTGCCAGCAGTTACGGCAGGGACGAGCAGTACTTC.

This chain uses TRBV2 with TRBJ2-3; no definite D call. The CDR3 is 14 residues long. CDR1 and CDR2 (germline): SNHLY, FYNNEI. Trimming took 2 bases from V and 3 from J, leaving 9 bases between them. CDR3 coding DNA: TGTGCCAGCAGTGAATCCCTGCGGACAGATACGCAGTATTTT. This encodes CASSESLRTDTQYF.

This clonotype was observed a few times. The chain couples TRBV11-2 to TRBJ1-1, with a tentative D call TRBD1 (5 bases). Deletions cut 1 base from V and 7 bases from J, with 13 bases between. In germline, CDR1 is SGHAT, CDR2 FQNNGV. This CDR3 has 14 residues. The CDR3 nucleotides are TGTGCCAGCAGCTTAGTCAGGGTGGGCGGTGAAGCTTTCTTT. Encoded protein: CASSLVRVGGEAFF.

V gene TRBV6-6 combines with J gene TRBJ2-1; D not resolved. Deletions cut 4 bases from V and 6 bases from J, with 10 bases between. The CDR3 consists of 13 residues. Germline assignment: CDR1 MNHNY and CDR2 SVGAGI (reference sequence). CDR3 residues: CASSSLGVNEQFF. CDR3 coding DNA: TGTGCCAGCAGTTCCCTGGGCGTCAATGAGCAGTTCTTC.

V is TRBV7-2 and J is TRBJ2-5; possibly TRBD2 for D (6 bases). Germline values: CDR1 SGHTA, CDR2 FQGNSA. The ends were cut back, 2 bases at V and 5 bases at J, with 15 bases in the middle. This CDR3 is built from 15 residues. Here the CDR3 DNA reads TGTGCCAGCAGCTTAACATCACTAGCACAGGAGACCCAGTACTTC. Its protein is CASSLTSLAQETQYF. Based on the CDR3 plus reference TRBV7-2 and TRBJ2-5, the full variable domain is GAGVSQSPSNKVTEKGKDVELRCDPISGHTALYWYRQSLGQGLEFLIYFQGNSAPDKSGLPSDRFSAERTGGSVSTLTIQRTQQEDSAVYLCASSLTSLAQETQYFGPGTRLLVL.

This clonotype was recorded a few times. This chain joins TRBV7-2 and TRBJ2-5; 15 bases match TRBD2. Germline CDR1 reads SGHTA; CDR2 reads FQGNSA. V lost 2 bases to trimming and J lost 4 bases; unmatched junction nucleotides: 8. The CDR3 is 18 amino acids. For the CDR3, the DNA is TGTGCCAGCAGCTTATTAGCGGGACTAGCGGGAGGATTAGAGACCCAGTACTTC. This gives the protein CASSLLAGLAGGLETQYF.

The chain uses TRBV4-1 and TRBJ2-3, with 7 bases matching TRBD2. The CDR3 length is 17 residues. Germline values: CDR1 MGHRA, CDR2 YSYEKL. With V trimmed by 1 base and J by 0 bases, 7 bases remained unmatched. In nucleotides, the CDR3 is TGCGCCAGCAGCCAAGGGCTAGGGACTATCAGCACAGATACGCAGTATTTT. Its protein is CASSQGLGTISTDTQYF.

This clonotype was counted between two and nine times. The chain couples TRBV6-2 or TRBV6-3 to TRBJ2-3; D remains unclear. Trimming shortened V by 5 bases and J by 1 base, and 7 bases separated the two germline ends. Germline lookup yields CDR1 MNHEY and CDR2 SVGEGT. CDR3 length: 13 amino acids. CDR3 coding DNA: TGTGCCAGCAGTCGTGTTCGCACAGATACGCAGTATTTT. This codes for CASSRVRTDTQYF.

The chain employs TRBV18 and TRBJ2-1; unclear D gene. The germline CDR1 and CDR2 sequences are KGHSH and LQKENI. The length of the CDR3 is 16 residues. With 3 bases removed from V and 6 bases from J, the gap between germline ends came to 18 bases. CDR3 coding DNA: TGTGCCAGCTCACCCCTGAACAGCCTGACACGCAATGAGCAGTTCTTC. This sequence encodes CASSPLNSLTRNEQFF.

This clonotype has a single count. The V call is TRBV2, the J call TRBJ1-2, with D perhaps matching TRBD1 (5 bases). V lost 6 bases and J lost 4, with 18 bases in between. This CDR3 has 15 residues. Germline CDR1 is SNHLY and CDR2 is FYNNEI. Written as DNA, the CDR3 is TGTGCCAGCAGCCCCGGGGGGTCCGGAGGCTATGGCTACACCTTC. Its protein is CASSPGGSGGYGYTF.

The chain links TRBV4-3 to TRBJ2-7; D ambiguous. The germline V gene encodes CDR1 LGHNA and CDR2 YSLEER. Trimming took off 0 bases at V and 2 bases at J, with 5 bases between the two ends. The CDR3 is 13 amino acids. CDR3 DNA sequence: TGCGCCAGCAGCCAAGATCTTACCTACGAGCAGTACTTC. As protein: CASSQDLTYEQYF.

This clonotype came up a few times. The chain combines TRBV7-6 with TRBJ2-7, with D maybe TRBD1 (6 bases). The V and J ends lost 1 base and 3 bases respectively, with 10 bases between them. CDR3 size: 14 residues. Germline values: CDR1 SGHVS, CDR2 FNYEAQ. This CDR3 reads CASSLGAGDYEQYF. CDR3 in DNA: TGTGCCAGCAGCTTAGGGGCAGGGGACTACGAGCAGTACTTC. The full variable domain, completed using reference TRBV7-6 and TRBJ2-7, is GAGVSQSPRYKVTKRGQDVALRCDPISGHVSLYWYRQALGQGPEFLTYFNYEAQQDKSGLPNDRFSAERPEGSISTLTIQRTEQRDSAMYRCASSLGAGDYEQYFGPGTRLTVT.

V gene TRBV10-3 combines with J gene TRBJ2-5, with 10 bases lining up with TRBD2. Germline CDR1 ENHRY, CDR2 SYGVKD. The junction had 14 bases not matched to a gene; V was cut back by 5 bases and J by 5 bases. CDR3 length equals 17 residues. This CDR3 is CAISPTGSGRARETQYF. The CDR3, as DNA: TGTGCCATCAGTCCCACGGGGAGCGGGAGGGCCAGGGAGACCCAGTACTTC.

This chain uses TRBV19 with TRBJ2-5; the D call may be TRBD1 or TRBD2 (5 bases each). The V gene lost 1 base and the J gene lost 1 base, with 13 bases spanning the gap. The CDR3 length is 16 residues. Germline CDR1 reads LNHDA; CDR2 reads SQIVND (reference sequence). In nucleotides, the CDR3 is TGTGCCAGTAGTATAGGCGCCTTTGGGACCCAAGAGACCCAGTACTTC. Translated, it gives CASSIGAFGTQETQYF.

The V and J genes are TRBV7-2 and TRBJ2-7, with D possibly matching TRBD2 (6 bases). CDR3 length: 15 residues. Trimming left V 2 bases short and J 2 bases short, with 13 bases between. Per germline, CDR1 SGHTA and CDR2 FQGNSA. CDR3 DNA: TGTGCCAGCAGCTTATCCTATAGCGGAACCTACGAGCAGTACTTC. Translation: CASSLSYSGTYEQYF.

The V and J genes are TRBV19 and TRBJ2-7; no clear D gene. There are 13 residues in the CDR3. From germline, CDR1 is LNHDA and CDR2 SQIVND (reference sequence). The V and J ends lost 4 bases and 3 bases respectively, with 10 bases between them. In DNA form, the CDR3 reads TGTGCCAGTAGTACAAGAGGCCTCTACGAGCAGTACTTC. It is translated as CASSTRGLYEQYF.

This clonotype was detected a few times. This sequence joins TRBV27 and TRBJ2-3, with unresolved D. The CDR3 is made up of 14 amino acids. Germline CDR1 is MNHEY and CDR2 is SMNVEV (reference sequence). V lost 6 bases, J lost 1 base, and 11 bases lay in between. The CDR3 DNA sequence: TGTGCCAGCAGAACCACTGGGGGCACAGATACGCAGTATTTT. It specifies CASRTTGGTDTQYF.

This clonotype was counted a few times. The chain couples TRBV6-1 to TRBJ2-1; 9 nucleotides agree with TRBD2. Looked up from germline, CDR1 is MNHNS and CDR2 is SASEGT. The CDR3 is made up of 16 amino acids. The trim removed 4 bases at V and 7 bases at J, leaving 11 bases unmatched. The CDR3 here is CASSVWAGGPGNEQFF. The CDR3 region has the DNA TGTGCCAGCAGTGTTTGGGCGGGAGGGCCTGGGAATGAGCAGTTCTTC.